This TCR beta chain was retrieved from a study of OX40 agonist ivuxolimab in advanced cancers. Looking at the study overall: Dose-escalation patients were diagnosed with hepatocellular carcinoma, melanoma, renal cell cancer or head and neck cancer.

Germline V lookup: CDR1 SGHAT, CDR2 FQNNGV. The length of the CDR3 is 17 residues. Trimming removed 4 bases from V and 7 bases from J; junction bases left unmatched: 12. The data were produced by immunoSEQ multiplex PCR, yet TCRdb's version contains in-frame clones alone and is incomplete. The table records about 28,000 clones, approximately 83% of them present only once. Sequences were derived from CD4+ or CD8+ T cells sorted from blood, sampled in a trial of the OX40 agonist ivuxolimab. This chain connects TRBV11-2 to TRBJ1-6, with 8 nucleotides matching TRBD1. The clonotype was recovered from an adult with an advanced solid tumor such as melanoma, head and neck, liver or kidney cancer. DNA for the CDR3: TGTGCCAGCAGCTCCTGGGGAACAGGGGGGATAAATTCACCCCTCCACTTT. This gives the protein CASSSWGTGGINSPLHF.